These 18 T cell receptor beta chains originate from one sample sequenced in a study of cytomegalovirus exposure and HLA in healthy donors. This PCR relied on a set of 60 Vbeta primers and 13 Jbeta primers. The method was immunoSEQ multiplex PCR; TCRdb's version includes in-frame clones alone and lacks a portion of them. In the table there are 75,000 or so clones, 65% to 80% of which are singletons. The sequenced sample was PBMCs. The receptors originated from a man in his forties in good health and CMV-seropositive.

The chain recombines TRBV7-2 with TRBJ1-2; TRBD1 might be the D (6 bases). Germline V lookup: CDR1 SGHTA, CDR2 FQGNSA. V lost 4 bases and J 6 bases, leaving 15 bases between the germline ends. The CDR3 totals 14 residues. The CDR3 spells CASSSSGAVHGYTF. The CDR3 nucleotides read TGTGCCAGCAGCTCTTCAGGGGCGGTTCATGGCTACACCTTC.

CDR3 loop: CASSDIYRDSSYGYTF. DNA for the CDR3: TGTGCCAGCAGTGACATTTATAGGGACAGCTCCTATGGCTACACCTTC. The V gene is TRBV25-1, the J gene TRBJ1-2; 7 bases map to TRBD1. This CDR3 has 16 residues. Germline CDR1 MGHDK, CDR2 SYGVNS. J lost 4 bases, V lost 3 bases, and 11 bases had no gene match.

This clone was found a few times. The chain has TRBV20-1 and TRBJ1-4, with 7 bases lining up with TRBD1. The junction had 8 bases not matched to a gene; V was cut back by 6 bases and J by 13 bases. This CDR3 is built from 11 residues. CDR1 is DFQATT and CDR2 is SNEGSKA in the germline V gene (reference sequence). The CDR3 DNA sequence: TGCAGTGCGAGAACAGGGGAAGGACTGTTTTTT. Translation gives CSARTGEGLFF.

V usage is TRBV30 and J usage is TRBJ1-4; unclear D gene. CDR1 is GTSNPN, CDR2 SVGIG, per germline (reference sequence). The V end lost 8 bases, the J end lost 5 bases, and 6 bases lay between the germline ends. The CDR3 is 10 residues long. The CDR3 DNA reads TGTGCCGGTGCGAATGAAAAACTGTTTTTT. Its protein product is CAGANEKLFF.

The chain links TRBV9 to TRBJ2-5; 9 bases align to TRBD2. The V gene's germline CDR1 is SGDLS and CDR2 YYNGEE. This CDR3 is 15 amino acids long. V was clipped by 3 bases and J by 4 bases; unmatched bases: 7. The CDR3, as DNA: TGTGCCAGCAGCGCGGGCGGGGGGGCCCTAGAGACCCAGTACTTC. Translation gives CASSAGGGALETQYF.

This sequence joins TRBV28 and TRBJ2-1; 10 bases align to TRBD1. The CDR3 spans 14 residues. J was trimmed by 6 bases and V by 7 bases; bases with no gene match: 6. Germline V lookup: CDR1 MDHEN, CDR2 SYDVKM. CDR3 in amino acids: CASIKGQGFNEQFF. The DNA of the CDR3 is TGTGCCAGCATAAAGGGACAGGGGTTCAATGAGCAGTTCTTC.

This chain links TRBV6-1 with TRBJ2-1, with 8 bases fitting TRBD1. V was clipped by 4 bases and J by 6 bases; unmatched bases: 8. This CDR3 comprises 15 residues. Germline CDR1 MNHNS, CDR2 SASEGT. CDR3 sequence: CASSARDRTCNEQFF. The CDR3 region has the DNA TGTGCCAGCAGTGCCCGGGACAGGACTTGCAATGAGCAGTTCTTC.

CDR3: CASSLRSGYEQYF. DNA for the CDR3: TGTGCCAGCAGCTTACGATCGGGCTACGAGCAGTACTTC. This chain uses TRBV11-2 with TRBJ2-7, with D uncertain. The CDR3 totals 13 residues. V was shortened by 2 bases and J by 3 bases, with 8 bases between the two germline ends. Germline lookup yields CDR1 SGHAT and CDR2 FQNNGV. The full variable domain, rest sourced from reference TRBV11-2 and TRBJ2-7, is EAGVAQSPRYKIIEKRQSVAFWCNPISGHATLYWYQQILGQGPKLLIQFQNNGVVDDSQLPKDRFSAERLKGVDSTLKIQPAKLEDSAVYLCASSLRSGYEQYFGPGTRLTVT.

The rearrangement uses TRBV18 and TRBJ1-5, with TRBD1 matching over 8 bases. The germline V gene has CDR1 KGHSH and CDR2 LQKENI. Trimming took 2 bases from V and 5 from J; bases not matched to a gene: 2. The CDR3 totals 14 residues. For the CDR3, the DNA is TGTGCCAGCTCACCAGCAGGGGGCTATCAGCCCCAGCATTTT. Protein: CASSPAGGYQPQHF.

The chain links TRBV10-3 to TRBJ2-7; 8 nucleotides agree with TRBD1. Trimming cost V 5 bases and J 0 bases; bases outside gene matches: 6. Germline assignment: CDR1 ENHRY and CDR2 SYGVKD. CDR3 length: 15 amino acids. The CDR3 spells CAISNPGQVSYEQYF. The CDR3 region has the DNA TGTGCCATCAGTAATCCGGGACAGGTCTCCTACGAGCAGTACTTC.

The chain links TRBV4-1 to TRBJ1-4, with TRBD1 as a possible D gene (5 bases). Germline loops: CDR1 MGHRA, CDR2 YSYEKL. CDR3 length equals 13 residues. Trimming removed 6 bases from V and 4 bases from J, with 9 bases in between. This chain's CDR3 is CASSRQNNEKLFF. CDR3 DNA: TGCGCCAGCAGTCGACAGAATAATGAAAAACTGTTTTTT.

J is TRBJ2-1 and V is TRBV7-2, with D tentatively TRBD2 (6 bases). V lost 1 base to trimming and J lost 4 bases, with 14 bases between them. This CDR3 has 16 residues. Germline CDR1 and CDR2: SGHTA and FQGNSA. CDR3 in amino acids: CASSLGDSSRYNEQFF. The CDR3 region has the DNA TGTGCCAGCAGCTTAGGGGACTCCTCCAGATACAATGAGCAGTTCTTC.

A single count supports this clone. Additional DNA sequences in this sample encode the identical CDR3. This chain connects TRBV9 to TRBJ2-7; 8 bases are a match to TRBD1. The length of the CDR3 is 14 residues. J lost 7 bases, V lost 0 bases, and 6 bases had no gene match. Germline CDR1 and CDR2: SGDLS and YYNGEE. The CDR3 protein is CASSVAPGGYEQYF. The CDR3 coding sequence is TGTGCCAGCAGCGTAGCGCCAGGGGGCTATGAGCAGTACTTC.

CDR3 in amino acids: CAWPWTGGSYEQYF. The CDR3 coding sequence is TGTGCCTGGCCCTGGACAGGGGGCTCCTACGAGCAGTACTTC. The chain recombines TRBV30 with TRBJ2-7; 10 bases are a match to TRBD1. The CDR3 has 14 amino acids. Germline CDR1 and CDR2: GTSNPN and SVGIG (reference sequence). V lost 5 bases to trimming and J lost 0 bases; unmatched junction nucleotides: 4. The full variable domain, its missing parts supplied by reference TRBV30 and TRBJ2-7, is SQTIHQWPATLVQPVGSPLSLECTVEGTSNPNLYWYRQAAGRGLQLLFYSVGIGQISSEVPQNLSASRPQDRQFILSSKKLLLSDSGFYLCAWPWTGGSYEQYFGPGTRLTVT.

The chain combines TRBV11-2 with TRBJ1-6; D might be TRBD1 (5 bases). The CDR3 runs 14 residues. Germline CDR1 SGHAT, CDR2 FQNNGV. Trimming removed 2 bases from V and 9 bases from J, with 11 bases in between. The CDR3 protein is CASSLWGGGSPLHF. The CDR3 bases are TGTGCCAGCAGCTTATGGGGGGGTGGTTCACCCCTCCACTTT. Looking up the rest from reference TRBV11-2 and TRBJ1-6 gives the full variable domain: EAGVAQSPRYKIIEKRQSVAFWCNPISGHATLYWYQQILGQGPKLLIQFQNNGVVDDSQLPKDRFSAERLKGVDSTLKIQPAKLEDSAVYLCASSLWGGGSPLHFGNGTRLTVT.

This sequence joins TRBV5-4 and TRBJ1-1, with a tentative D call TRBD1 (5 bases). Trimming pared 3 bases from V and 4 bases from J, leaving 13 bases between. CDR3 length equals 14 residues. Per the germline V gene, CDR1 is SGHNT and CDR2 is YYREEE (reference sequence). The CDR3 loop reads CASSSGVVGTEAFF. CDR3 sequence (DNA): TGTGCCAGCAGCTCGGGGGTGGTGGGCACTGAAGCTTTCTTT.

This clone occurred a few times. The rearrangement links TRBV5-8 to TRBJ1-6; 7 bases match TRBD1. Germline CDR1 reads SGHTS; CDR2 reads YDEGEE. The CDR3 is made up of 16 amino acids. V lost 4 bases, J lost 9 bases, and 13 bases stayed unmatched. The CDR3 DNA is TGTGCCAGCAGCCCCCGAGACAGGGTGGTTGGTTCACCCCTCCACTTT. It translates to CASSPRDRVVGSPLHF.

This clone was detected only once. This rearrangement joins TRBV7-9 to TRBJ2-2; a possible D gene is TRBD1 (6 bases). The ends were cut back, 5 bases at V and 5 bases at J, with 15 bases in the middle. Germline assignment: CDR1 SEHNR and CDR2 FQNEAQ (reference sequence). The CDR3 runs 15 residues. As DNA, the CDR3 is TGTGCCAGCAGCCGCCCCTCAGGACAGACCGGGGAGCTGTTTTTT. Residues: CASSRPSGQTGELFF.